Each of the 19 T cell receptor beta chains below was sequenced from the same sample in a study of CD8 T cells in ankylosing spondylitis. One entry per CDR3 protein results from TCRdb running MiXCR on the 5' RACE reads. The data show roughly 150,000 distinct CDR3 sequences, 25% to 35% seen once. Sequenced input: synovial fluid, either unsorted or a sorted T cell fraction (not recorded which). These receptors were obtained from a male donor with ankylosing spondylitis.

This clonotype has more than one count but fewer than ten. V gene TRBV11-3 combines with J gene TRBJ2-3; D is unclear. In germline, CDR1 is SGHNT, CDR2 YENEEA. The V end lost 5 bases, the J end lost 2 bases, and 14 bases lay between the germline ends. CDR3 length equals 15 residues. CDR3 nucleotide sequence: TGTGCCAGCAGCGCCCGACCCACACCCACAGATACGCAGTATTTT. Residues: CASSARPTPTDTQYF.

V and J are TRBV6-2 or TRBV6-3 and TRBJ1-1; no reliable D call. The CDR3 totals 13 residues. V lost 2 bases and J 5 bases, leaving 9 bases between the germline ends. The germline V gene has CDR1 MNHEY and CDR2 SVGEGT. CDR3 residues: CASSYPGPTEAFF. The CDR3 coding sequence is TGTGCCAGCAGTTACCCCGGGCCGACTGAAGCTTTCTTT.

In this sample, this clonotype turned up many times. This chain uses TRBV2 with TRBJ1-5, with D tentatively TRBD1 (5 bases). Germline lookup yields CDR1 SNHLY and CDR2 FYNNEI. CDR3 size: 14 residues. V lost 7 bases and J 6 bases, leaving 16 bases between the germline ends. Written as DNA, the CDR3 is TGTGCCAGCACTTTGCAGGGAGCGGGTCAGCCCCAGCATTTT. Encoded protein: CASTLQGAGQPQHF.

This clonotype was seen a few times. This rearrangement joins TRBV24-1 to TRBJ2-5; D is uncertain. V was pared by 6 bases and J by 1 base, with 2 bases between. CDR1 KGHDR and CDR2 SFDVKD come from the germline V gene. The CDR3 spans 11 residues. Written as DNA, the CDR3 is TGTGCCACCAGTTCCCAAGAGACCCAGTACTTC. It codes for CATSSQETQYF.

The chain recombines TRBV20-1 with TRBJ2-3, with 7 bases identical to TRBD2. V was clipped by 0 bases and J by 7 bases; unmatched bases: 13. This CDR3 has 16 amino acids. The germline V gene has CDR1 DFQATT and CDR2 SNEGSKA (reference sequence). The CDR3 nucleotides are TGCAGTGCTAGAGATTGGAGCGGGGCAGAGTCATATACGCAGTATTTT. Its translation is CSARDWSGAESYTQYF.

The V gene is TRBV5-6, the J gene TRBJ2-1, with D maybe TRBD1 (6 bases). Germline V gene data show CDR1 as SGHDT and CDR2 as YYEEEE. This CDR3 has 12 amino acids. The germline V and J ends were trimmed by 6 bases and 8 bases, with 12 bases remaining between them. The CDR3 DNA follows: TGTGCCAGCAAGGGGAACAGGGATGAGCAGTTCTTC. Amino acid sequence: CASKGNRDEQFF.

The DNA for the CDR3 is TGTGCCAGCAGCACCCGACGGACAGGGAACACCGGGGAGCTGTTTTTT. Its protein product is CASSTRRTGNTGELFF. This chain links TRBV13 with TRBJ2-2; 7 nucleotides agree with TRBD1. The germline CDR1 and CDR2 sequences are PRHDT and FYEKMQ (reference sequence). After removal of 5 bases from V and 1 base from J, the junction contained 7 bases not matched to a gene. The CDR3 runs to 16 residues.

J is TRBJ2-3 and V is TRBV7-9, with 7 bases fitting TRBD2. Germline assignment: CDR1 SEHNR and CDR2 FQNEAQ (reference sequence). The CDR3 has 17 amino acids. Unmatched junction bases numbered 12, after V lost 4 bases and J lost 2 bases. CDR3 nucleotides: TGTGCCAGCAGCTCCCCGGGCGGGGGTCCAGACACAGATACGCAGTATTTT. Protein product: CASSSPGGGPDTDTQYF.

Only a few counts were recorded for this clonotype. This rearrangement joins TRBV3-1 to TRBJ1-6; D is undetermined. The CDR3 contains 16 residues. From germline, CDR1 is LGHDT and CDR2 YNNKEL (reference sequence). Deletions cut 4 bases from V and 10 bases from J, with 20 bases between. The CDR3, as DNA: TGTGCCAGCAGCCCGAAGGGAGAGGGATGGAAATCACCCCTCCACTTT. Translation: CASSPKGEGWKSPLHF.

The chain links TRBV20-1 to TRBJ2-7, with 10 bases lining up with TRBD2. In germline, CDR1 is DFQATT, CDR2 SNEGSKA (reference sequence). This CDR3 comprises 16 residues. J gave up 2 bases and V 3 bases, and 10 bases lay outside the gene matches. The CDR3, as DNA: TGCAGTGCTAGTCAAGCGGGAGGGCCGCGGACCTACGAGCAGTACTTC. Its translation is CSASQAGGPRTYEQYF.

The chain links TRBV12-3 or TRBV12-4 to TRBJ1-3, with D uncertain. The length of the CDR3 is 12 residues. V was pared by 6 bases and J by 3 bases, with 6 bases between. CDR3 DNA: TGTGCCAGCAGAGACCATGGAAACACCATATATTTT. It translates to CASRDHGNTIYF.

The chain combines TRBV20-1 with TRBJ1-1; no reliable D call. Trimming left V 0 bases short and J 5 bases short, with 22 bases between. The CDR3 totals 17 residues. Per germline, CDR1 DFQATT and CDR2 SNEGSKA (reference sequence). The CDR3 is CSARDSLEDPARTEAFF. CDR3 DNA sequence: TGCAGTGCTAGAGATTCCCTAGAGGACCCGGCTAGAACTGAAGCTTTCTTT.

This clonotype was detected a few times. The V call is TRBV20-1, the J call TRBJ1-1, with 8 bases that match TRBD1. Germline V gives CDR1 DFQATT, CDR2 SNEGSKA (reference sequence). With V trimmed by 6 bases and J by 6 bases, 9 bases remained unmatched. There are 13 residues in the CDR3. The CDR3, as DNA: TGCAGTGCCGAGCCCGACAGGGGCCCTGAAGCTTTCTTT. Its protein is CSAEPDRGPEAFF.

V gene TRBV2 combines with J gene TRBJ2-1; 9 nucleotides agree with TRBD1. This CDR3 has 14 residues. V dropped 6 bases and J dropped 7; count of bases not matched to a gene: 7. Germline V gene data show CDR1 as SNHLY and CDR2 as FYNNEI. This CDR3 is CASRDRGPLNEQFF. CDR3 bases: TGTGCCAGCAGGGACAGGGGCCCTCTTAATGAGCAGTTCTTC.

This clonotype was observed at least ten times. The chain uses TRBV6-1 and TRBJ1-3; 7 bases align to TRBD1. The CDR3 is made up of 13 amino acids. CDR1 and CDR2 (germline): MNHNS, SASEGT. Germline trimming cut 4 bases from V and 4 bases from J; bases unmatched to any gene: 1. The DNA of the CDR3 is TGTGCCAGCAGTGGGGACAGAGGAAACACCATATATTTT. It encodes CASSGDRGNTIYF.

The chain joins TRBV9 to TRBJ1-1; D unclear. V lost 0 bases and J lost 2, with 14 bases in between. This CDR3 is built from 16 residues. Germline assignment: CDR1 SGDLS and CDR2 YYNGEE. For the CDR3, the DNA is TGTGCCAGCAGCGTAGTCCCAGATGCAGGAAACACTGAAGCTTTCTTT. Its protein product is CASSVVPDAGNTEAFF.

The chain combines TRBV5-1 with TRBJ2-7; 9 bases line up with TRBD1. Germline V gene data show CDR1 as SGHRS and CDR2 as YFSETQ. The junction had 16 bases not matched to a gene; V was cut back by 3 bases and J by 0 bases. CDR3 length: 19 amino acids. In nucleotides, the CDR3 is TGCGCCAGCAGCTACAATCCACAGGGGGCGAGTGCCCTCTCCTACGAGCAGTACTTC. This translates into CASSYNPQGASALSYEQYF.

The table lists this clonotype with many counts. The J gene is TRBJ2-7, the V gene TRBV6-1, with TRBD2 matching over 13 bases. The V segment lost 5 bases and the J segment 5 bases; nucleotides outside the gene matches: 6. This CDR3 comprises 15 residues. The germline V gene encodes CDR1 MNHNS and CDR2 SASEGT. CDR3 protein: CASSRLAGGTDEQYF. CDR3 DNA sequence: TGTGCCAGCAGTCGACTAGCGGGGGGAACGGACGAGCAGTACTTC.

At least ten counts were recorded for this clonotype. This rearrangement joins TRBV11-2 to TRBJ1-1; 11 bases align to TRBD1. The germline V gene has CDR1 SGHAT and CDR2 FQNNGV. Trimming took 1 base from V and 1 from J; bases not matched to a gene: 5. The CDR3 covers 17 residues. CDR3 DNA: TGTGCCAGCAGCTTAGCCTTCGGACAGGGGGCGAACACTGAAGCTTTCTTT. This gives the protein CASSLAFGQGANTEAFF. Full variable domain (rest looked up from reference TRBV11-2 and TRBJ1-1): EAGVAQSPRYKIIEKRQSVAFWCNPISGHATLYWYQQILGQGPKLLIQFQNNGVVDDSQLPKDRFSAERLKGVDSTLKIQPAKLEDSAVYLCASSLAFGQGANTEAFFGQGTRLTVV.